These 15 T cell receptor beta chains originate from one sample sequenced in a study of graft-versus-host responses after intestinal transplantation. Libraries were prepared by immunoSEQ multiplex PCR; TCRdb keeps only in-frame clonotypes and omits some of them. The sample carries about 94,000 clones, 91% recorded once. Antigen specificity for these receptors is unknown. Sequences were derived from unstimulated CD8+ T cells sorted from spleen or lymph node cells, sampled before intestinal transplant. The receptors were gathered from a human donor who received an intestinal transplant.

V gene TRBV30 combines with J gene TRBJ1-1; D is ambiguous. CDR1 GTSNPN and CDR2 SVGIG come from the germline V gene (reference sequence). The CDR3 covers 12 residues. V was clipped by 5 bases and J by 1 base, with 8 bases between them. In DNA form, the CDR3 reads TGTGCCTGGGGGTCGGGGAACACTGAAGCTTTCTTT. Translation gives CAWGSGNTEAFF.

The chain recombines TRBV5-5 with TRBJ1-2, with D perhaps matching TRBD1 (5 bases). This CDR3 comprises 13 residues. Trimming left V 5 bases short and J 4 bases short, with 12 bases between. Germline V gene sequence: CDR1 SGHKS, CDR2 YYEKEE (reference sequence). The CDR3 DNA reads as TGTGCCAGCAGGGCCACAGGCGTCTATGGCTACACCTTC. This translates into CASRATGVYGYTF.

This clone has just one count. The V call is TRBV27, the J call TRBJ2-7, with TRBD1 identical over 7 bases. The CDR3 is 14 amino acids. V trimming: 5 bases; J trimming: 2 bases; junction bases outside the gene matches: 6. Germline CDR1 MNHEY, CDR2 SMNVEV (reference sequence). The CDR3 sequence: CASSPPGQTYEQYF. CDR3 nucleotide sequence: TGTGCCAGCAGTCCGCCGGGACAGACCTACGAGCAGTACTTC.

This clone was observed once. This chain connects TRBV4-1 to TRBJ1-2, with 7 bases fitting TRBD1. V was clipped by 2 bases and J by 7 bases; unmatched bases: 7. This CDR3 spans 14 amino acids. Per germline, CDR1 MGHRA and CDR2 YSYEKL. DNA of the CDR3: TGCGCCAGCAGCCAATCCGGGACAGAGAGTGGCTACACCTTC. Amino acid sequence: CASSQSGTESGYTF.

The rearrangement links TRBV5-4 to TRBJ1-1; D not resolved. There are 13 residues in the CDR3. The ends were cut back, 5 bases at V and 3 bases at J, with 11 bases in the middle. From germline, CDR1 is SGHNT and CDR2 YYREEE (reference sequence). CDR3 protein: CASRIRGDTEAFF. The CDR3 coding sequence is TGTGCCAGCAGAATCCGGGGTGACACTGAAGCTTTCTTT.

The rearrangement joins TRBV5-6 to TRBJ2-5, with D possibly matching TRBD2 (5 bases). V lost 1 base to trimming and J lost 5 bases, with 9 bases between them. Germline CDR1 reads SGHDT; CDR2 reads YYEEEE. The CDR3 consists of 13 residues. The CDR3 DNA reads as TGTGCCAGCAGCTTGTTGGGAGAGGAGACCCAGTACTTC. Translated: CASSLLGEETQYF. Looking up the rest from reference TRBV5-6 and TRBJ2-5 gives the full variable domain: DAGVTQSPTHLIKTRGQQVTLRCSPKSGHDTVSWYQQALGQGPQFIFQYYEEEERQRGNFPDRFSGHQFPNYSSELNVNALLLGDSALYLCASSLLGEETQYFGPGTRLLVL.

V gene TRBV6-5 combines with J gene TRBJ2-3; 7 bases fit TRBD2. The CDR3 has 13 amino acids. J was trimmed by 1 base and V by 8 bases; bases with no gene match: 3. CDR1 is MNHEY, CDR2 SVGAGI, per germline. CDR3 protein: CASGAGGTDTQYF. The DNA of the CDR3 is TGTGCCAGCGGTGCGGGAGGCACAGATACGCAGTATTTT.

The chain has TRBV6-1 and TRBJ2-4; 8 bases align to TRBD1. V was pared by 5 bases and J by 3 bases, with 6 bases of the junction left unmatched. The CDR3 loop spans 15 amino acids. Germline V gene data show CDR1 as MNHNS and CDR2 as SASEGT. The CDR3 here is CASSIQGGGKNIQYF. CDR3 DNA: TGTGCCAGCAGTATACAGGGGGGAGGCAAAAACATTCAGTACTTC.

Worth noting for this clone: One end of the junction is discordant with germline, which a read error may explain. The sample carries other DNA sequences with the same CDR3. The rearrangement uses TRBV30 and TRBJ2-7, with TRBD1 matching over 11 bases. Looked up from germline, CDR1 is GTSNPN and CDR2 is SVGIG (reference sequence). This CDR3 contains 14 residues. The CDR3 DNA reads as TGCGCCTGGAATATGGGACAGGGGGTTCACGAGCAGTACTTC. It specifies CAWNMGQGVHEQYF. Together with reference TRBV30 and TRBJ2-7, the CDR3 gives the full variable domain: SQTIHQWPATLVQPVGSPLSLECTVEGTSNPNLYWYRQAAGRGLQLLFYSVGIGQISSEVPQNLSASRPQDRQFILSSKKLLLSDSGFYLCAWNMGQGVHEQYFGPGTRLTVT.

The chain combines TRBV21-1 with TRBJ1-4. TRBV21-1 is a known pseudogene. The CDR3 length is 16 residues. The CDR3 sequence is CASSKTGKNIGEKLFF. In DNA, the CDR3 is TGTGCCAGCAGCAAGACCGGGAAAAATATAGGTGAAAAACTGTTTTTT.

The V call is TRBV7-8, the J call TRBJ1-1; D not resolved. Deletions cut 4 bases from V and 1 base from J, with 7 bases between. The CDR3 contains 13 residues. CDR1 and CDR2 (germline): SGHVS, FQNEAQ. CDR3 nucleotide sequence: TGTGCCAGCAGCTCCCCCTGGAACACTGAAGCTTTCTTT. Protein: CASSSPWNTEAFF.

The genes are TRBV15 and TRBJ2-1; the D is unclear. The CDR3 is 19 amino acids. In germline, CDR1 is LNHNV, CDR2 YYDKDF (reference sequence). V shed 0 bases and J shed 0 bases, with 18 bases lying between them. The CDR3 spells CATSRDGQPRPSSYNEQFF. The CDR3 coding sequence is TGTGCCACCAGCAGAGATGGGCAACCCAGACCCAGCTCCTACAATGAGCAGTTCTTC. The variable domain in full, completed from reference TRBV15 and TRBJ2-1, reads DAMVIQNPRYQVTQFGKPVTLSCSQTLNHNVMYWYQQKSSQAPKLLFHYYDKDFNNEADTPDNFQSRRPNTSFCFLDIRSPGLGDTAMYLCATSRDGQPRPSSYNEQFFGPGTRLTVL.

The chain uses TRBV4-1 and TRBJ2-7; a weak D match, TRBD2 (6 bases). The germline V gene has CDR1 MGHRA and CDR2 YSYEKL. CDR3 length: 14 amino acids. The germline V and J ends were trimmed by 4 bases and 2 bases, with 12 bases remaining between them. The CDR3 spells CASSPLEGPYEQYF. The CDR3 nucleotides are TGCGCCAGCAGCCCCCTGGAGGGCCCCTACGAGCAGTACTTC.

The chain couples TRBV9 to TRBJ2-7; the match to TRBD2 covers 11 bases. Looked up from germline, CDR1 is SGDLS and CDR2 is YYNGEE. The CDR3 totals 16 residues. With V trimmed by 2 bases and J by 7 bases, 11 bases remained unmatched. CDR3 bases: TGTGCCAGCAGCGTTACCATAGCGGGAGGGTTAGGGGAGCAGTACTTC. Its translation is CASSVTIAGGLGEQYF.

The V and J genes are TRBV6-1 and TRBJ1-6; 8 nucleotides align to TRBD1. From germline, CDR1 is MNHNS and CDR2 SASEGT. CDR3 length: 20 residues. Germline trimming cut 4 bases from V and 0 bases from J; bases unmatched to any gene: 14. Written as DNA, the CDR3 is TGTGCCAGCAGTGGACTAGGGCAGGGGGCCCGAAGCTCCTATAATTCACCCCTCCACTTT. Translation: CASSGLGQGARSSYNSPLHF.